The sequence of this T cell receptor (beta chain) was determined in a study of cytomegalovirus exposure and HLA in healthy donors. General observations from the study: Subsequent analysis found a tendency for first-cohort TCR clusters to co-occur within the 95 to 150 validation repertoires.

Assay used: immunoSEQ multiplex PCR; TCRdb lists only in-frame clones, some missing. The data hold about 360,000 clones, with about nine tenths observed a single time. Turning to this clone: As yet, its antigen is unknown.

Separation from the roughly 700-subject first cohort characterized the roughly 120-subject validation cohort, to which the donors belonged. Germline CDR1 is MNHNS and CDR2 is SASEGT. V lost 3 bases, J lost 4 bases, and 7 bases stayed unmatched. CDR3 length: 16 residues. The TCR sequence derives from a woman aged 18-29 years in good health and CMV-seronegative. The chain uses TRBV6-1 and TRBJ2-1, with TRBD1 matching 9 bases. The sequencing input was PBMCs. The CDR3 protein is CASSDRGGQGYNEQFF. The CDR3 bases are TGTGCCAGCAGTGACCGCGGGGGACAGGGTTACAATGAGCAGTTCTTC.